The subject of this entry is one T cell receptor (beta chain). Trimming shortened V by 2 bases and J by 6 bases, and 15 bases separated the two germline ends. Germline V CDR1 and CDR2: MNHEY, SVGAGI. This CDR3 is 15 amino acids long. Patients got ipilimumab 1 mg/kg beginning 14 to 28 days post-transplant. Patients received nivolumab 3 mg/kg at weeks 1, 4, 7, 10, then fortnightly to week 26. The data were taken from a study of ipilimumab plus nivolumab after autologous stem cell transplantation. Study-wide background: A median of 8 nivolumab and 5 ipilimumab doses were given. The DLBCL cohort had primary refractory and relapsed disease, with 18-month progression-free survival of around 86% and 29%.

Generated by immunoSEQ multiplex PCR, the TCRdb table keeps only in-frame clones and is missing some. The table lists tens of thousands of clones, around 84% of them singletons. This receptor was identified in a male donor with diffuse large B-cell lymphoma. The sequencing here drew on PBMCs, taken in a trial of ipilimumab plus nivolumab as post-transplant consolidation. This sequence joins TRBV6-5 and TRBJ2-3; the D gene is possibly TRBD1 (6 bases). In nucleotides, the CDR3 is TGTGCCAGCAGTTACGTCGGCAGGGGAACGGATACGCAGTATTTT. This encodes CASSYVGRGTDTQYF.